The next 29 T cell receptor beta chains were all read from a single sample in a study of radiation and T cells in renal cell carcinoma (dated by TCRdb to about 2020). The receptor library was made with the immunoSEQ multiplex PCR assay. Drawn from immuneACCESS, this table holds only the in-frame rearrangements with V and J called that TCRdb kept. Clones are partly lost; checked studies trace under half to an unresolved V gene and leave the rest unexplained. This sample holds about 140,000 clones; 75% to 90% were observed only once. The ten largest clones take up over 15% of the sample. The sample's time point label, decoded: blood 4 weeks post-SBRT, at nephrectomy. The intended sense of this specimen's treatment or condition label: 15 Gy SBRT to primary tumor, nephrectomy 4 weeks later. Sequencing used blood, obtained from a patient whose treatment included radiotherapy and nephrectomy. The receptor set was obtained from a woman between 50 and 59 years old with renal cell carcinoma.

V and J are TRBV6-7 and TRBJ1-5; weak D call: TRBD1 (6 bases). TRBV6-7 is treated as an ORF (open reading frame) with a function not yet certain. CDR3 length: 13 amino acids. Trimming shortened V by 6 bases and J by 4 bases, and 10 bases separated the two germline ends. The CDR3: CASRKGGNQPQHF. The CDR3 DNA reads as TGTGCCAGCAGAAAGGGGGGGAATCAGCCCCAGCATTTT.

The chain couples TRBV9 to TRBJ2-6, with D possibly being TRBD1 (6 bases). The length of the CDR3 is 15 residues. The germline V gene has CDR1 SGDLS and CDR2 YYNGEE. With 0 bases removed from V and 4 bases from J, the gap between germline ends came to 8 bases. The CDR3 DNA follows: TGTGCCAGCAGCGTAGGGGGGCTAGGGGCCAACGTCCTGACTTTC. As protein: CASSVGGLGANVLTF. Full variable domain (remainder filled in from reference TRBV9 and TRBJ2-6): DSGVTQTPKHLITATGQRVTLRCSPRSGDLSVYWYQQSLDQGLQFLIQYYNGEERAKGNILERFSAQQFPDLHSELNLSSLELGDSALYFCASSVGGLGANVLTFGAGSRLTVL.

The chain carries TRBV7-2 and TRBJ2-7; 11 positions agree with TRBD2. Trimming removed 4 bases from V and 2 bases from J; junction bases left unmatched: 4. There are 15 residues in the CDR3. The germline V gene has CDR1 SGHTA and CDR2 FQGNSA. The CDR3 DNA sequence: TGTGCCAGCAGCTCCACTAGCGGGGGTACCTACGAGCAGTACTTC. Encoded protein: CASSSTSGGTYEQYF.

The V and J genes are TRBV30 and TRBJ1-5, with D perhaps TRBD1 (6 bases). Germline CDR1 and CDR2: GTSNPN and SVGIG (reference sequence). V was cut by 3 bases and J by 5 bases, with 11 bases left in between. The CDR3 length is 13 residues. CDR3 nucleotides: TGTGCCTGGAGCCAAAGGGGGGATCAGCCCCAGCATTTT. Encoded protein: CAWSQRGDQPQHF.

J is TRBJ1-1 and V is TRBV7-9; D may be TRBD1 (5 bases). From germline, CDR1 is SEHNR and CDR2 FQNEAQ (reference sequence). Between the trimmed V and J ends, which lost 6 bases and 0 bases, there was a span of 23 bases. The CDR3 is made up of 18 amino acids. CDR3 nucleotide sequence: TGTGCCAGCAGTCAGGGTCTCGGCAGACATGCGATGAACACTGAAGCTTTCTTT. Translated: CASSQGLGRHAMNTEAFF.

The J gene is TRBJ1-1, the V gene TRBV10-3; 7 bases match TRBD1. V dropped 5 bases and J dropped 4; count of bases not matched to a gene: 10. Germline V gene lookup returns CDR1 ENHRY and CDR2 SYGVKD. There are 15 residues in the CDR3. The CDR3 DNA is TGTGCCATCAGTACAGACAGGGCGAGGGGCACTGAAGCTTTCTTT. Amino acid sequence: CAISTDRARGTEAFF.

The chain has TRBV19 and TRBJ2-1; TRBD2 matches at 8 bases. Trimming cost V 2 bases and J 5 bases; bases outside gene matches: 5. Germline CDR1 LNHDA, CDR2 SQIVND (reference sequence). The CDR3 sequence is 15 residues long. CDR3 in DNA: TGTGCCAGTAGTATACAGCGGGAGACAAACAATGAGCAGTTCTTC. Its protein product is CASSIQRETNNEQFF.

This clone has more than one count but fewer than ten. The rearrangement joins TRBV30 to TRBJ1-5; D is perhaps TRBD1 (5 bases). V was pared by 2 bases and J by 2 bases, with 10 bases between. CDR3 size: 14 residues. CDR1 is GTSNPN, CDR2 SVGIG, per germline (reference sequence). The CDR3 here is CAWSQGIGNQPQHF. CDR3 sequence (DNA): TGTGCCTGGAGTCAGGGTATTGGCAATCAGCCCCAGCATTTT.

The chain has TRBV30 and TRBJ1-5; unclear D gene. The CDR3 sequence is 13 residues long. Germline lookup yields CDR1 GTSNPN and CDR2 SVGIG (reference sequence). Trimming cost V 5 bases and J 3 bases, with 11 bases left between them. DNA for the CDR3: TGTGCCTGGCAAGGGTCGTTCAATCAGCCCCAGCATTTT. This translates into CAWQGSFNQPQHF.

The sample holds one count of this clone. The chain has TRBV7-9 and TRBJ1-3; 7 nucleotides line up with TRBD1. Looked up from germline, CDR1 is SEHNR and CDR2 is FQNEAQ (reference sequence). V trimming: 5 bases; J trimming: 4 bases; junction bases outside the gene matches: 11. This CDR3 has 16 residues. CDR3 protein: CASSQIGVRGGNTIYF. CDR3 bases: TGTGCCAGCAGCCAAATCGGCGTCAGGGGGGGAAACACCATATATTTT.

The chain joins TRBV4-3 to TRBJ1-3, with 7 bases identical to TRBD1. With V trimmed by 0 bases and J by 6 bases, 5 bases remained unmatched. The CDR3 loop spans 15 amino acids. The germline V gene has CDR1 LGHNA and CDR2 YSLEER. CDR3 sequence reads: CASSQELEGANTIYF. CDR3 in DNA: TGCGCCAGCAGCCAAGAACTGGAGGGGGCAAACACCATATATTTT.

The chain is built from TRBV2 and TRBJ1-4, with D possibly matching TRBD1 (5 bases). The CDR3 sequence is 14 residues long. The germline V gene encodes CDR1 SNHLY and CDR2 FYNNEI. The V gene lost 6 bases and the J gene lost 0 bases, with 8 bases spanning the gap. The CDR3 loop reads CASSAQATNEKLFF. The CDR3 DNA sequence: TGTGCCAGCAGCGCACAGGCAACTAATGAAAAACTGTTTTTT.

The rearrangement links TRBV6-6 to TRBJ1-5; D may be TRBD1 (5 bases). The CDR3 sequence is 14 residues long. CDR1 and CDR2 (germline): MNHNY, SVGAGI (reference sequence). Between the trimmed V and J ends, which lost 0 bases and 5 bases, there was a span of 8 bases. The CDR3 sequence is CASSYSQVDQPQHF. In DNA form, the CDR3 reads TGTGCCAGCAGTTACTCACAGGTCGATCAGCCCCAGCATTTT.

This chain joins TRBV6-1 and TRBJ1-2; 7 bases are shared with TRBD1. The CDR3 has 13 amino acids. V lost 4 bases to trimming and J lost 8 bases; unmatched junction nucleotides: 7. CDR1 is MNHNS, CDR2 SASEGT, per germline. As DNA, the CDR3 is TGTGCCAGCAGTGTAGGGGACAGTCGAGGCTACACCTTC. Its protein product is CASSVGDSRGYTF.

The CDR3 sequence: CASSWDNTGELFF. The CDR3 nucleotides read TGTGCCAGCAGCTGGGACAACACCGGGGAGCTGTTTTTT. The chain combines TRBV5-4 with TRBJ2-2, with D possibly being TRBD1 or TRBD2 (5 bases each). V lost 3 bases to trimming and J lost 2 bases, with 5 bases between them. This CDR3 is 13 amino acids long. Looked up from germline, CDR1 is SGHNT and CDR2 is YYREEE (reference sequence).

The chain has TRBV20-1 and TRBJ1-2; D unclear. V lost 3 bases and J 7 bases, leaving 9 bases between the germline ends. Germline V lookup: CDR1 DFQATT, CDR2 SNEGSKA (reference sequence). CDR3 size: 11 residues. CDR3 bases: TGCAGTGCTAGGCCTGGGAGTGGCTACACCTTC. It translates to CSARPGSGYTF.

V usage is TRBV4-1 and J usage is TRBJ1-1; weak D call: TRBD1 (6 bases). V shed 6 bases and J shed 0 bases, with 17 bases lying between them. The V gene's germline CDR1 is MGHRA and CDR2 YSYEKL. There are 16 residues in the CDR3. The CDR3 sequence: CASRPNPGQLNTEAFF. As DNA, the CDR3 is TGCGCCAGCAGACCGAACCCGGGACAATTGAACACTGAAGCTTTCTTT.

The chain couples TRBV28 to TRBJ1-1, with TRBD1 matching over 8 bases. J lost 3 bases, V lost 2 bases, and 2 bases had no gene match. Germline CDR1 and CDR2: MDHEN and SYDVKM. This CDR3 region has 14 residues. The CDR3 bases are TGTGCCAGCAGTTTAACAGGGGGAGACACTGAAGCTTTCTTT. Translated: CASSLTGGDTEAFF.

This clone was observed a single time. The chain combines TRBV5-1 with TRBJ2-7, with D maybe TRBD2 (5 bases). CDR1 and CDR2 (germline): SGHRS, YFSETQ. CDR3 length: 14 residues. The V gene lost 2 bases and the J gene lost 2 bases, with 11 bases spanning the gap. CDR3 DNA: TGCGCCAGCAGCTTAAGGACTGGAGCCTACGAGCAGTACTTC. Residues: CASSLRTGAYEQYF.

This chain uses TRBV5-8 with TRBJ2-1; 7 positions agree with TRBD2. Germline V gene lookup returns CDR1 SGHTS and CDR2 YDEGEE. J lost 0 bases, V lost 0 bases, and 9 bases had no gene match. CDR3 length: 18 residues. The CDR3 here is CASSLALLATISYNEQFF. The CDR3 nucleotides are TGTGCCAGCAGCTTGGCCTTACTAGCGACCATCTCCTACAATGAGCAGTTCTTC. Full variable domain (remainder filled in from reference TRBV5-8 and TRBJ2-1): EAGVTQSPTHLIKTRGQQATLRCSPISGHTSVYWYQQALGLGLQFLLWYDEGEERNRGNFPPRFSGRQFPNYSSELNVNALELEDSALYLCASSLALLATISYNEQFFGPGTRLTVL.

The J gene is TRBJ1-1, the V gene TRBV6-5; a weak D match, TRBD1 (5 bases). Germline CDR1 reads MNHEY; CDR2 reads SVGAGI. The CDR3 consists of 14 residues. V was clipped by 0 bases and J by 5 bases, with 10 bases between them. CDR3 in amino acids: CASSYSGRETEAFF. CDR3 DNA sequence: TGTGCCAGCAGTTACTCGGGCAGGGAAACTGAAGCTTTCTTT.

V usage is TRBV7-9 and J usage is TRBJ1-4; D unresolved. The CDR3 contains 13 residues. V gave up 2 bases and J gave up 7 bases, with 8 bases separating them. Germline V gene lookup returns CDR1 SEHNR and CDR2 FQNEAQ (reference sequence). In DNA form, the CDR3 reads TGTGCCAGCAGCTTATCGGGCTCTGAAAAACTGTTTTTT. Protein product: CASSLSGSEKLFF.

V usage is TRBV28 and J usage is TRBJ1-4, with TRBD1 matching 9 bases. Germline-derived CDR1 and CDR2 are MDHEN and SYDVKM. Unmatched junction bases numbered 4, after V lost 2 bases and J lost 6 bases. The CDR3 totals 15 residues. The CDR3 spells CASSLNRGQDEKLFF. The CDR3 nucleotides are TGTGCCAGCAGTTTAAACAGGGGGCAGGATGAAAAACTGTTTTTT. The full variable domain, its missing parts supplied by reference TRBV28 and TRBJ1-4, is DVKVTQSSRYLVKRTGEKVFLECVQDMDHENMFWYRQDPGLGLRLIYFSYDVKMKEKGDIPEGYSVSREKKERFSLILESASTNQTSMYLCASSLNRGQDEKLFFGSGTQLSVL.

The chain links TRBV7-2 to TRBJ2-3; D might be TRBD2 (7 bases). Germline V gene sequence: CDR1 SGHTA, CDR2 FQGNSA. The CDR3 totals 14 residues. The germline V and J ends were trimmed by 5 bases and 3 bases, with 12 bases remaining between them. Here the CDR3 DNA reads TGTGCCAGCAGCCGCGGGGGCCGGACAGATACGCAGTATTTT. This gives the protein CASSRGGRTDTQYF.

This rearrangement joins TRBV13 to TRBJ2-3, with TRBD2 identical over 7 bases. The germline V gene has CDR1 PRHDT and CDR2 FYEKMQ (reference sequence). The V segment lost 3 bases and the J segment 2 bases; nucleotides outside the gene matches: 8. The CDR3 is made up of 16 amino acids. The CDR3 bases are TGTGCCAGCAGCTTTTCAGTAAGCGGGGCCACAGATACGCAGTATTTT. This sequence encodes CASSFSVSGATDTQYF. The full variable domain, completed using reference TRBV13 and TRBJ2-3, is AAGVIQSPRHLIKEKRETATLKCYPIPRHDTVYWYQQGPGQDPQFLISFYEKMQSDKGSIPDRFSAQQFSDYHSELNMSSLELGDSALYFCASSFSVSGATDTQYFGPGTRLTVL.

The chain joins TRBV6-5 to TRBJ2-7, with 7 bases that match TRBD1. Germline V gives CDR1 MNHEY, CDR2 SVGAGI. Germline trimming cut 7 bases from V and 3 bases from J; bases unmatched to any gene: 9. This CDR3 has 14 residues. CDR3 in DNA: TGTGCCAGCAAACGAGGACAGGCTAACTACGAGCAGTACTTC. Translated: CASKRGQANYEQYF.

This chain uses TRBV5-1 with TRBJ2-7; 10 bases fit TRBD2. Germline V gene lookup returns CDR1 SGHRS and CDR2 YFSETQ. This CDR3 region has 14 residues. With 3 bases clipped from V and 2 bases from J, the junction kept 2 bases outside the gene matches. The CDR3 DNA reads TGCGCCAGCAGCTCCCTAGCGGGGGCCTACGAGCAGTACTTC. Protein product: CASSSLAGAYEQYF. Complete variable domain (other parts from reference TRBV5-1 and TRBJ2-7): KAGVTQTPRYLIKTRGQQVTLSCSPISGHRSVSWYQQTPGQGLQFLFEYFSETQRNKGNFPGRFSGRQFSNSRSEMNVSTLELGDSALYLCASSSLAGAYEQYFGPGTRLTVT.

The V and J genes are TRBV11-3 and TRBJ2-3; D ambiguous. Between the trimmed V and J ends, which lost 5 bases and 1 base, there was a span of 10 bases. CDR3 length: 14 residues. Germline CDR1 and CDR2: SGHNT and YENEEA. CDR3: CASSPGPRTDTQYF. The CDR3 bases are TGTGCCAGCAGCCCCGGCCCTCGCACAGATACGCAGTATTTT.

CDR3 sequence: CASSLGAGSTEAFF. CDR3 nucleotide sequence: TGTGCCAGCAGCTTAGGGGCTGGGAGCACTGAAGCTTTCTTT. The chain is built from TRBV7-2 and TRBJ1-1; D is uncertain. This CDR3 has 14 amino acids. V lost 1 base, J lost 4 bases, and 10 bases lay in between. Per germline, CDR1 SGHTA and CDR2 FQGNSA.